This entry describes one TCR beta chain. Its cognate antigen is unknown. The data derive from a study of T cell responses to AZD1222 COVID-19 vaccine. From germline, CDR1 is LNHDA and CDR2 SQIVND (reference sequence). The CDR3 has 17 amino acids. J lost 6 bases, V lost 7 bases, and 13 bases had no gene match. Study conclusions and caveats: Recipients of AZD1222 seropositive at baseline numbered only 5 to 7. Spike-wide coverage was observed for vaccine-associated CD4 TCRs, with dominant responses at 160-218 and 743-854.

TCRdb's table, derived via immunoSEQ multiplex PCR, lists solely in-frame clones and lacks some. The table lists around 110,000 clones, roughly 84% of them singletons. The sequence derives from an adult in good health. The specimen comprised peripheral blood, sampled on day 0 of AZD1222 vaccination. V and J are TRBV19 and TRBJ2-1; 12 nucleotides line up with TRBD1. The CDR3 region is CASTNSHGTGGSNEQFF. The DNA of the CDR3 is TGTGCCAGTACAAATTCTCACGGGACAGGGGGCTCCAATGAGCAGTTCTTC.